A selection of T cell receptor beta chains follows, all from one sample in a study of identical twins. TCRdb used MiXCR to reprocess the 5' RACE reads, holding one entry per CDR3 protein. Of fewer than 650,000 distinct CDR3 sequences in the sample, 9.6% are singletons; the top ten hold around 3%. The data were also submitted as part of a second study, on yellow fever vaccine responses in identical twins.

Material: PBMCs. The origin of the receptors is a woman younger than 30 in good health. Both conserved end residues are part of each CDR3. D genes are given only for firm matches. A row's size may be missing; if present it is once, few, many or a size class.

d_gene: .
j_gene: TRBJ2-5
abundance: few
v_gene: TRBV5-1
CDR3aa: CASSTAAIQETQYF
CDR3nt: TGCGCCAGCTCAACGGCCGCTATTCAAGAGACCCAGTACTTC

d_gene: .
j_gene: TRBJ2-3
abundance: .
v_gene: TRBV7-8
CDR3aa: CASSVTLTDTQYF
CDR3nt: TGTGCCAGCTCGGTTACGCTTACAGATACGCAGTATTTT

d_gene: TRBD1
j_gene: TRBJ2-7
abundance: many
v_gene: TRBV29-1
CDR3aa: CSEGQSTPYEQYF
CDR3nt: TGCAGCGAGGGACAGTCTACACCCTACGAGCAGTACTTC

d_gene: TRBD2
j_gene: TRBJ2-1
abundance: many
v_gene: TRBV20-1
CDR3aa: CSARSYSGGRYNEQFF
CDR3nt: TGCAGTGCTAGATCGTATAGCGGGGGGCGGTACAATGAGCAGTTCTTC

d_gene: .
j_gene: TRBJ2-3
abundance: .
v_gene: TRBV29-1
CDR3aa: CSVHHGSTDTQYF
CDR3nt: TGCAGCGTCCACCATGGCAGCACAGATACGCAGTATTTT

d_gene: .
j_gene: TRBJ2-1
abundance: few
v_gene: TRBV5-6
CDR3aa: CASSLPLAINNEQFF
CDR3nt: TGTGCCAGCAGCTTGCCCCTGGCCATTAACAATGAGCAGTTCTTC

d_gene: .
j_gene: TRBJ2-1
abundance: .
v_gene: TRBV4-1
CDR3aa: CASSRVLAANDEQFF
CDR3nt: TGCGCCAGCAGCCGAGTTTTGGCCGCGAATGATGAGCAGTTCTTC

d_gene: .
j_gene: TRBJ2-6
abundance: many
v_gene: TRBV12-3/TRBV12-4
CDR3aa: CASNPTKGVSGANVLTF
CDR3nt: TGTGCCAGCAACCCCACGAAGGGAGTATCTGGGGCCAACGTCCTGACTTTC

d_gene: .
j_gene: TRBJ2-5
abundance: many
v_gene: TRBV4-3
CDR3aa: CASSQEVVLETQYF
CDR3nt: TGCGCCAGCAGCCAAGAGGTGGTACTGGAGACCCAGTACTTC

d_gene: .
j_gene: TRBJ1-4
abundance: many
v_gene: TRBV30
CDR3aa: CAWSVGEKLFF
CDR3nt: TGTGCCTGGAGTGTTGGCGAAAAACTGTTTTTT

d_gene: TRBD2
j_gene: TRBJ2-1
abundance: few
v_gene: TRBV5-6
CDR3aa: CASSLPGTSGSYNEQFF
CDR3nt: TGTGCCAGCAGCTTGCCCGGGACTAGCGGGAGTTACAATGAGCAGTTCTTC

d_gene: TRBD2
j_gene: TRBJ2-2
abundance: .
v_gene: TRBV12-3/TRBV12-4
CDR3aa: CASRPPVAGSGELFF
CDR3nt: TGTGCCAGCAGACCCCCCGTAGCGGGATCCGGGGAGCTGTTTTTT

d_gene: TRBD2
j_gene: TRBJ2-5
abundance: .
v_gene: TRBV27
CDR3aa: CASSLGTSGFQETQYF
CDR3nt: TGTGCCAGCAGTTTAGGGACTAGCGGTTTCCAAGAGACCCAGTACTTC

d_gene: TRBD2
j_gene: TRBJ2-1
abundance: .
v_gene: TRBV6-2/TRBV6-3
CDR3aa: CASRAGGNEQFF
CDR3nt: TGTGCCAGCAGGGCCGGGGGGAATGAGCAGTTCTTC

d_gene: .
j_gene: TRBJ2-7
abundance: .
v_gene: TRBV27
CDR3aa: CASKKTVLYEQYF
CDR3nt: TGTGCCAGCAAAAAGACGGTCCTCTACGAGCAGTACTTC

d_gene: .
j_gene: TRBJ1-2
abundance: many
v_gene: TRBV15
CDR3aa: CATSRDRHLYGYTF
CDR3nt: TGTGCCACCAGCAGAGACCGACACCTATATGGCTACACCTTC

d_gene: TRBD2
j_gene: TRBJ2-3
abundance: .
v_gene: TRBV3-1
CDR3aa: CASSRAGLAGGADTQYF
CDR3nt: TGTGCCAGCAGCCGAGCCGGACTAGCGGGGGGAGCGGATACGCAGTATTTT

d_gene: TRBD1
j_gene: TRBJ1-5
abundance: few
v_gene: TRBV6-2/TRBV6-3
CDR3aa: CASSYSLGQGGRYSNQPQHF
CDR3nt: TGTGCCAGCAGTTACTCGCTGGGACAGGGCGGGAGGTATAGCAATCAGCCCCAGCATTTT

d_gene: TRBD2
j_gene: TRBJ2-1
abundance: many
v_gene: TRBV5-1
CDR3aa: CASSLGAGLNYNEQFF
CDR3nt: TGCGCCAGCAGCTTGGGGGCGGGACTAAACTACAATGAGCAGTTCTTC

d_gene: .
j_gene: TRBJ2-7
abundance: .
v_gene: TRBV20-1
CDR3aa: CSAVDRDKLLWEQYF
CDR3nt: TGCAGTGCGGTCGACCGGGACAAGCTTTTGTGGGAGCAGTACTTC

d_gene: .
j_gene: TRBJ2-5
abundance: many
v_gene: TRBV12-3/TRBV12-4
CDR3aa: CASSWEQETQYF
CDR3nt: TGTGCCAGCAGTTGGGAGCAAGAGACCCAGTACTTC

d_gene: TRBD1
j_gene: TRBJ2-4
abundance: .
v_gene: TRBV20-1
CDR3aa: CSLSGQGALAKNIQYF
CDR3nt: TGCAGTCTTTCGGGACAGGGGGCTTTGGCCAAAAACATTCAGTACTTC

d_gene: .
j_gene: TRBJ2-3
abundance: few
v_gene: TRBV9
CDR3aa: CASSVGWRGTDTQYF
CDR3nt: TGTGCCAGCAGCGTAGGGTGGCGGGGCACAGATACGCAGTATTTT

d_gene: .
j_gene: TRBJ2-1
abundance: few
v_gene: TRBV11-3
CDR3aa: CASSGGRGTYNEQFF
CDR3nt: TGTGCCAGCAGCGGAGGCCGGGGAACCTACAATGAGCAGTTCTTC

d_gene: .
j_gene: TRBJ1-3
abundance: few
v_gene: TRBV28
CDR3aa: CASSSSVGNTIYF
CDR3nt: TGTGCCAGCAGTTCCAGTGTAGGAAACACCATATATTTT

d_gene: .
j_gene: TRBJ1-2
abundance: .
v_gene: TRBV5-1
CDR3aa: CASSLTGTEYGYTF
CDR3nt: TGCGCCAGCAGCTTAACCGGGACGGAATATGGCTACACCTTC

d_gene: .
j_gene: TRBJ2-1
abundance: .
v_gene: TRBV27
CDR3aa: CATAGLTGVNEQFF
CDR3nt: TGTGCCACCGCGGGGCTGACAGGAGTCAATGAGCAGTTCTTC

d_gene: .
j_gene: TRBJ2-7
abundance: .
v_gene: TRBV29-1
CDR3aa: CSVEVVANYEQYF
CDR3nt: TGCAGCGTTGAAGTTGTGGCGAACTACGAGCAGTACTTC

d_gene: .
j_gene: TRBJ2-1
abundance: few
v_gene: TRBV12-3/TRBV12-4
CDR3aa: CASSLHLRDEQFF
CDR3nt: TGTGCCAGCAGCCTCCACCTTAGAGATGAGCAGTTCTTC

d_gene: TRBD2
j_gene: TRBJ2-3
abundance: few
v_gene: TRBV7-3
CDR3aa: CASSLLPAGGRKTKLDTQYF
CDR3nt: TGTGCCAGCAGCTTACTCCCAGCGGGGGGTCGAAAAACTAAGTTGGATACGCAGTATTTT

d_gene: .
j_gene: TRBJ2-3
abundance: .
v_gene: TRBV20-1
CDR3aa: CSARSGGEEGRVSGTQYF
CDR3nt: TGCAGTGCTAGAAGCGGCGGTGAGGAGGGACGGGTTAGTGGGACGCAGTATTTT

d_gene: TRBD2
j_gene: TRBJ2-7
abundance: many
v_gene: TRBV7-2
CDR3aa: CASSLDRTRVSEQYF
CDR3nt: TGTGCCAGCAGCTTAGACCGGACTAGGGTCTCCGAGCAGTACTTC

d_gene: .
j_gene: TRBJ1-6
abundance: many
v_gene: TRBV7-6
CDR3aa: CASSGTGNSPLHF
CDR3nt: TGTGCCAGCAGTGGAACAGGGAATTCACCCCTCCACTTT

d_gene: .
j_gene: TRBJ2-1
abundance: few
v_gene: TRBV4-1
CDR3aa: CASSQARSSYNEQFF
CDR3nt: TGCGCCAGCAGCCAAGCGCGGAGCTCCTACAATGAGCAGTTCTTC

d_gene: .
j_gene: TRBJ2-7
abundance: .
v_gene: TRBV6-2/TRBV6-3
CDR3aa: CASSYGQGPLEQYF
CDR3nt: TGTGCCAGCAGTTACGGGCAAGGTCCTCTCGAGCAGTACTTC

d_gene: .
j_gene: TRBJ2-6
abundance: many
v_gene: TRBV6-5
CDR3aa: CASSYGGEGGSGANVLTF
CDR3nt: TGTGCCAGCAGTTACGGGGGAGAGGGGGGCTCTGGGGCCAACGTCCTGACTTTC

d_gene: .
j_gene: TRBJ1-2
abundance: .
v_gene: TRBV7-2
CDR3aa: CASSLGGSGAHF
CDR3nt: TGTGCCAGCAGCTTAGGGGGGTCAGGGGCCCATTTT

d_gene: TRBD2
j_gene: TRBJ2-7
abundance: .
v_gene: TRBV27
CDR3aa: CASSLSGLAGGYEQYF
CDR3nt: TGTGCCAGCAGTTTATCCGGCCTAGCGGGAGGGTACGAGCAGTACTTC

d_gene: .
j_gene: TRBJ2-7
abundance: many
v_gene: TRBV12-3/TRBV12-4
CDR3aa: CASSSGVPYEQYF
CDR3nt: TGTGCCAGCAGTTCAGGCGTACCCTACGAGCAGTACTTC